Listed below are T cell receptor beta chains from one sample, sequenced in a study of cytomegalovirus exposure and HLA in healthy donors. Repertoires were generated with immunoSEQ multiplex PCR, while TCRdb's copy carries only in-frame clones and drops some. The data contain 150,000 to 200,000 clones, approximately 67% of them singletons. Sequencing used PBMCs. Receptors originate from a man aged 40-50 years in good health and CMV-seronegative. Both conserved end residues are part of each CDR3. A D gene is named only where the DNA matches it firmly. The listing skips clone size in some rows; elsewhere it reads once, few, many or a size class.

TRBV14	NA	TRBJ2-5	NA	TGTGCCAGCAGCCAAGATGGCCCCGGGCTAGCGATATACGGGACCCAGTACTTC	CASSQDGPGLAIYGTQYF
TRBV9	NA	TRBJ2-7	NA	TGTGCCAGCAGCGGCGTCAGGAGGGAGCAGTACTTC	CASSGVRREQYF
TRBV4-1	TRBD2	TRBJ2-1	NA	TGCGCCAGCAGCTCCCATCCGGGACTAGGCAATGAGCAGTTCTTC	CASSSHPGLGNEQFF
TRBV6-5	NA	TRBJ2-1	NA	TGTGCCAGCAGTTACGAAGTGGGGGGTTACAATGAGCAGTTCTTC	CASSYEVGGYNEQFF
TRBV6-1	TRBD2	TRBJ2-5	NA	TGTGCCAGCAGTGAAGGCGGGAGGTGGGAGACCCAGTACTTC	CASSEGGRWETQYF
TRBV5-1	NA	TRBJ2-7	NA	TGCGCCAGCAGCTTGGCCGGACAGCTTCTAGTCTACGAGCAGTACTTC	CASSLAGQLLVYEQYF
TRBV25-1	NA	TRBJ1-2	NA	TGTGCCAGCAGTGAGGGCAAGATACATGGCTACACCTTC	CASSEGKIHGYTF
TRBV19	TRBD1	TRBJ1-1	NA	TGTGCCAGTAGTGTAACTTTGGGACAGGGAAACACTGAAGCTTTCTTT	CASSVTLGQGNTEAFF
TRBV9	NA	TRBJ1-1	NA	TGTGCCAGCAAGGGGGGGGGCACTGAAGCTTTCTTT	CASKGGGTEAFF
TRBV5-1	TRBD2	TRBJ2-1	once	TGCGCCAGCAGCTTGGCCGGGGTAGCGGGAGTGGATGAGCAGTTCTTC	CASSLAGVAGVDEQFF
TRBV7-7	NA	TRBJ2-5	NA	TGTGCCAGCAGCTTGGATAGCGGAAAAGAGACCCAGTACTTC	CASSLDSGKETQYF
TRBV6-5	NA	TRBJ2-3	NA	TGTGCCAGCAGCCCGGAGGTTTCTAGCACAGATACGCAGTATTTT	CASSPEVSSTDTQYF
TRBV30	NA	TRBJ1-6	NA	TGTGCCTGGAGGGTTCAGGGGAGTACCTATAATTCACCCCTCCACTTT	CAWRVQGSTYNSPLHF
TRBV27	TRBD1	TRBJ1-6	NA	TGTGCCAGCAGTTTAATTCAGGGGGTAAATTCACCCCTCCACTTT	CASSLIQGVNSPLHF
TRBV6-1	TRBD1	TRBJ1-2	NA	TGTGCCAGCAGGACAGGGGGCCCGAACTATGGCTACACCTTC	CASRTGGPNYGYTF
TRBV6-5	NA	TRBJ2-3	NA	TGTGCCAGCAGTCGGCGGGCGGGCACAGATACGCAGTATTTT	CASSRRAGTDTQYF
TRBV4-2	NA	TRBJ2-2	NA	TGTGCCAGCAGCCAAAAGGGGGTGGGTGGAGACACCGGGGAGCTGTTTTTT	CASSQKGVGGDTGELFF
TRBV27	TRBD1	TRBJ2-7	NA	TGTGCCAGCAGTCCCGGCAACAGGGGCTTGAGCTCCTACGAGCAGTACTTC	CASSPGNRGLSSYEQYF
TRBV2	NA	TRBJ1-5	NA	TGTGCCAGCAGAGGGGACAACAATCAGCCCCAGCATTTT	CASRGDNNQPQHF
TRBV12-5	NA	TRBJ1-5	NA	TGTGCTAGTGGTTTGGTACCAGGGGTAGGCAATCAGCCCCAGCATTTT	CASGLVPGVGNQPQHF
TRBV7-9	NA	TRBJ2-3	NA	TGTGCCAGCGGGAGTTTCACAGATACGCAGTATTTT	CASGSFTDTQYF
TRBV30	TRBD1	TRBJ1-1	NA	TGTGCCGGCGGACAGGCTCGGGGAGCTTTCTTT	CAGGQARGAFF
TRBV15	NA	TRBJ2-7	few	TGTGCCACCAATAAGGGACACGGGTTCTACGAGCAGTACTTC	CATNKGHGFYEQYF
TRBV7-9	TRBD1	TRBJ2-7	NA	TGTGCCAGCAGCCAGACAGGGGGCCTTTCCTACGAGCAGTACTTC	CASSQTGGLSYEQYF
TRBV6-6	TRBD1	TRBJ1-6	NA	TGTGCCAGCAGTTCCCCAGACAGGGGTGATTCACCCCTCCACTTT	CASSSPDRGDSPLHF
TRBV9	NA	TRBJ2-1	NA	TGTGCCAGCAGCGTAGACGGTTCCTACAATGAGCAGTTCTTC	CASSVDGSYNEQFF
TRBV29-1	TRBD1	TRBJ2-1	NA	TGCAGCGTTGAAGCCCCACGACAGGGGGCAGGGGACTTGGCCTACAATGAGCAGTTCTTC	CSVEAPRQGAGDLAYNEQFF
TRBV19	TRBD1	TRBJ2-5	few	TGTGCCAGTAGTTACAGGACAGGGGGCTACCAAGAGACCCAGTACTTC	CASSYRTGGYQETQYF
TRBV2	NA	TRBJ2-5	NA	TGTGCCAGCAGTGGTAACAGACAAGAGACCCAGTACTTC	CASSGNRQETQYF
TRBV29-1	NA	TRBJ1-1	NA	TGCAGCGGGGCCTCGGCTTTGGTCTCTGAAGCTTTCTTT	CSGASALVSEAFF
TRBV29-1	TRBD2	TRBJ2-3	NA	TGCAGCGTTGATGGGAAAGGCGGGGGGGCCACAGATACGCAGTATTTT	CSVDGKGGGATDTQYF
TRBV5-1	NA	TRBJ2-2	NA	TGCGCCAGCAGCTCAAGGGCGGGAACGAACACCGGGGAGCTGTTTTTT	CASSSRAGTNTGELFF
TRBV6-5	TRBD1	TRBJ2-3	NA	TGTGCCAGCAGTTACAGGGGGCTGGGCACAGATACGCAGTATTTT	CASSYRGLGTDTQYF
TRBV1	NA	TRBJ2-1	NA	TGCACCAGCAGCCAAGATCTGGCAGAGGGGTTCTTC	CTSSQDLAEGFF
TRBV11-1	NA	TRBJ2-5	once	TGTGCCAGCAGCTTACGCCTAGCTTTCCAAGAGACCCAGTACTTC	CASSLRLAFQETQYF
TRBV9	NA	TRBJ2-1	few	TGTGCCAGCAGCGATGGGGGCCGAGCCTACAATGAGCAGTTCTTC	CASSDGGRAYNEQFF